This T cell receptor (beta chain) was captured in a study of molecular identifiers for immune sequencing clone quantification. Trimming took 7 bases from V and 9 from J, leaving 16 bases between them. This CDR3 is 13 amino acids long. TCRdb ran MiXCR on the PCR reads and lists one entry per CDR3 protein. Of about 40,000 distinct CDR3 sequences in the sample, 18% are singletons; the top ten hold over 6%. V and J are TRBV12-3 or TRBV12-4 and TRBJ2-4; D perhaps matches TRBD2 (7 bases). Sequenced sample: naive CD8+ T cells from blood, with Jurkat cell RNA spiked in. Described subset: FACS-sorted CD8+CD4-CCR7+CD45RA+ naive T cells. This receptor was taken from a human donor in good health. Some libraries in this study had Jurkat cell RNA spiked in. For the CDR3, the DNA is TGTGCCAGCACCACGACTAGCAGGGGCATTCAGTACTTC. This codes for CASTTTSRGIQYF.